This T cell receptor beta chain was recovered during a study of shared clonotypes between healthy human individuals. Study as a whole: Aged between 18 and 49, the donors were a couple of women and three men. Whole-study results and caveats: Sampling was confined to blood; repertoires within tissues likely differ.

Profiled with immunoSEQ multiplex PCR; TCRdb holds only in-frame clones, not every one. The sample has about 610,000 clones; roughly 96% are singletons. Trimming took 4 bases from V and 0 from J; bases not matched to a gene: 7. This CDR3 region has 16 residues. CDR1 is SNHLY, CDR2 FYNNEI, per germline. Naive-designated CD8 cells lacked CD45RO, were positively enriched for CCR7, and omitted terminally differentiated effector memory CD45RA+ cells. Comment on this clone: Its antigen is unknown.

Sequencing input: naive CD8+ T cells sorted from blood. This clonotype was sampled from a woman in her thirties in good health. The chain carries TRBV2 and TRBJ1-1; 8 bases align to TRBD1. CDR3 in DNA: TGTGCCAGCAGTGCTACAGGGGGTAGGATGAACACTGAAGCTTTCTTT. This codes for CASSATGGRMNTEAFF.